Following are 3 T cell receptor beta chains from one sample sequenced in a study of T cells in Graves' hyperthyroidism and ophthalmopathy. Template material for amplifying TCR beta CDR3 regions consisted of RNA transcripts. First-round RT-PCR targeting the TCR CDR3 was performed with the HTBI primer set. TCRdb passed the multiplex PCR reads through MiXCR, listing each CDR3 protein once. In the table there are 600,000 to 650,000 distinct CDR3 sequences, under 25% of which are singletons. The sequencing sample was made of blood. Source of these receptors: a man under 40 with Graves' ophthalmopathy.

The sample holds many counts of this clonotype. The chain recombines TRBV5-1 with TRBJ2-7, with a weak D call TRBD2 (6 bases). Germline loops: CDR1 SGHRS, CDR2 YFSETQ. V lost 4 bases and J lost 1, with 15 bases in between. This CDR3 has 15 residues. CDR3 DNA: TGCGCCAGCAGCCACGGGACGGGAGTATCCTACGAGCAGTACTTC. The encoded protein is CASSHGTGVSYEQYF.

V is TRBV20-1 and J is TRBJ1-1; D not certain. Trimming removed 0 bases from V and 0 bases from J, with 14 bases in between. There are 16 residues in the CDR3. CDR1 is DFQATT and CDR2 is SNEGSKA in the germline V gene (reference sequence). This chain's CDR3 is CSARDRGILMNTEAFF. The CDR3 DNA sequence: TGCAGTGCTAGAGACCGAGGGATTCTAATGAACACTGAAGCTTTCTTT.

This clonotype was recorded once. CDR3: CAWRGGPPYEQYF. The CDR3 nucleotides are TGTGCCTGGAGAGGGGGGCCGCCCTACGAGCAGTACTTC. This sequence joins TRBV30 and TRBJ2-7; D is possibly TRBD1 or TRBD2 (6 bases each). Germline CDR1 GTSNPN, CDR2 SVGIG (reference sequence). This CDR3 contains 13 residues. Trimming left V 3 bases short and J 2 bases short, with 11 bases between.